Shown below are 5 T cell receptor beta chains from a single sample sequenced in a study of cytomegalovirus exposure and HLA in healthy donors. Use of 60 Vbeta and 13 Jbeta primers characterized the PCR. TCRdb's copy holds only in-frame clones and misses some; the assay was immunoSEQ multiplex PCR. The sample has 95,000 to 150,000 clones, about four fifths seen once. Sequenced input: PBMCs. The receptor set was obtained from a female donor in good health and CMV-seropositive.

This clone was seen just once. The chain employs TRBV5-1 and TRBJ1-1; no definite D call. Germline lookup yields CDR1 SGHRS and CDR2 YFSETQ. V was shortened by 4 bases and J by 5 bases, with 15 bases between the two germline ends. CDR3 size: 14 residues. In DNA, the CDR3 is TGCGCCAGCAGCCTGACCCTCTCCGGGACTGAAGCTTTCTTT. Its translation is CASSLTLSGTEAFF.

The chain couples TRBV5-4 to TRBJ2-7; 9 bases are shared with TRBD2. The CDR3 is 14 amino acids. The germline V gene encodes CDR1 SGHNT and CDR2 YYREEE (reference sequence). The junction had 6 bases not matched to a gene; V was cut back by 1 base and J by 7 bases. The CDR3 spells CASSLKRGASEQYF. The CDR3 DNA sequence: TGTGCCAGCAGCTTGAAGCGGGGGGCTTCGGAGCAGTACTTC.

For the CDR3, the DNA is TGTGCCAGCAGGCAAGCGGGGGGTCTCACAGATACGCAGTATTTT. Protein: CASRQAGGLTDTQYF. This chain links TRBV6-5 with TRBJ2-3; 9 positions agree with TRBD2. Germline V lookup: CDR1 MNHEY, CDR2 SVGAGI. The CDR3 spans 15 residues. V shed 6 bases and J 2 bases; nucleotides not matched to a gene: 6.

This clone has only a few counts. V gene TRBV6-5 combines with J gene TRBJ1-2; D may be TRBD1 (6 bases). The CDR3 runs to 11 residues. V was shortened by 10 bases and J by 5 bases, with 11 bases between the two germline ends. CDR1 and CDR2 from the germline V gene are MNHEY and SVGAGI. Here the CDR3 reads CATTTGYGYTF. As DNA, the CDR3 is TGTGCCACTACGACAGGTTATGGCTACACCTTC.

This chain joins TRBV19 and TRBJ1-1, with no clear D. Germline V gene sequence: CDR1 LNHDA, CDR2 SQIVND (reference sequence). The V end lost 2 bases, the J end lost 5 bases, and 15 bases lay between the germline ends. There are 15 residues in the CDR3. For the CDR3, the DNA is TGTGCCAGTAGTATAAGGTCGAGGAGGCGGACTGAAGCTTTCTTT. It specifies CASSIRSRRRTEAFF. Full variable domain (remainder filled in from reference TRBV19 and TRBJ1-1): DGGITQSPKYLFRKEGQNVTLSCEQNLNHDAMYWYRQDPGQGLRLIYYSQIVNDFQKGDIAEGYSVSREKKESFPLTVTSAQKNPTAFYLCASSIRSRRRTEAFFGQGTRLTVV.